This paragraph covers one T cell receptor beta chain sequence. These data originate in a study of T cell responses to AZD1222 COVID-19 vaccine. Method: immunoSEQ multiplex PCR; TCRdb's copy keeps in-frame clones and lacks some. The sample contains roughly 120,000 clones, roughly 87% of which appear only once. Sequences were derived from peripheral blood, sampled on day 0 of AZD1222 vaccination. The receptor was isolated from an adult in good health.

The CDR3 region is CASSLGAQAIQYF. CDR3 DNA sequence: TGTGCCAGCAGCTTAGGAGCCCAGGCCATTCAGTACTTC. The V and J genes are TRBV13 and TRBJ2-4; D not certain. CDR1 and CDR2 from the germline V gene are PRHDT and FYEKMQ (reference sequence). The CDR3 contains 13 residues. V was trimmed by 0 bases and J by 9 bases, leaving 9 bases between them.